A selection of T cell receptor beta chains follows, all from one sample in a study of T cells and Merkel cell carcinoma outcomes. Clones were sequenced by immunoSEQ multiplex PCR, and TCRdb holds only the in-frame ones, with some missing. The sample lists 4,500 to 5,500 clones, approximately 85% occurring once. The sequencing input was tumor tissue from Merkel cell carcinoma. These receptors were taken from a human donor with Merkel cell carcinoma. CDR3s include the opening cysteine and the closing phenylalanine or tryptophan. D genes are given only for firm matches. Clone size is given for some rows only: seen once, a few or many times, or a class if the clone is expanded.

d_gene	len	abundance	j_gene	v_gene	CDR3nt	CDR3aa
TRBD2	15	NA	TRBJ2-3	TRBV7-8	TGTGCCGGCCAGTACGCGGGAGGAGGCACAGATACGCAGTATTTT	CAGQYAGGGTDTQYF
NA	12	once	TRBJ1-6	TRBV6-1	TGTGCCAGCAGCGAACATGGCTCACCCCTCCACTTT	CASSEHGSPLHF
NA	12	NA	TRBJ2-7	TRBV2	TGTGCCAGCAGTCCAAGAAACTACGAGCAGTACTTC	CASSPRNYEQYF
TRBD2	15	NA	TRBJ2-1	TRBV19	TGTGCCAGTAGTTTGGCACTAGCGGGGCCGAATGAGCAGTTCTTC	CASSLALAGPNEQFF
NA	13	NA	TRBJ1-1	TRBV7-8	TGTGCCAGCAGCTGGGGGCGGAACACTGAAGCTTTCTTT	CASSWGRNTEAFF
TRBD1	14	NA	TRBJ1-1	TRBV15	TGTGCCACCGCCTTGGGACAGGGGAACACTGAAGCTTTCTTT	CATALGQGNTEAFF
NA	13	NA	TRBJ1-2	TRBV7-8	TGTGCCAGCAGCTTTGGCCCGACTTATGGCTACACCTTC	CASSFGPTYGYTF
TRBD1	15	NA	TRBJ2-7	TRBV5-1	TGCGCCAGCAGCTGGAGCGACAGGGGGCATTACGAGCAGTACTTC	CASSWSDRGHYEQYF
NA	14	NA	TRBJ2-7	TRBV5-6	TGTGCCAGCAGCTTGGAGGACAGAGTACGGGAGCAGTACTTC	CASSLEDRVREQYF
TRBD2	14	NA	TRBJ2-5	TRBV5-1	TGCGCCAGCGAGGGTAGCGGGTTCCAAGAGACCCAGTACTTC	CASEGSGFQETQYF
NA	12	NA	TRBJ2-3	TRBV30	TGTGCCTGGAGTCGGGACACAGATACGCAGTATTTT	CAWSRDTDTQYF
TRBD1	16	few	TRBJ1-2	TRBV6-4	TGTGCCAGCAGTGTGGACAGGGATAGGAGGTACTATGGCTACACCTTC	CASSVDRDRRYYGYTF
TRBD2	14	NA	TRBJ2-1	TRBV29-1	TGCAGCGTTCAGGGGACTAGCGGGGTTAATGAGCAGTTCTTC	CSVQGTSGVNEQFF
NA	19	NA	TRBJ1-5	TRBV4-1	TGCGCCAGCAGCCAGTTCCTAGTGGGGGGGGCGGAGGGAAATCAGCCCCAGCATTTT	CASSQFLVGGAEGNQPQHF
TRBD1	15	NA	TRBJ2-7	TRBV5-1	TGCGCCAGCAGCGGGGGGACAGGGACCACCGGGGAGCAGTACTTC	CASSGGTGTTGEQYF
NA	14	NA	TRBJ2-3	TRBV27	TGTGCCAGGTTATTTTCGGGAGAAAAAGATACGCAGTATTTT	CARLFSGEKDTQYF
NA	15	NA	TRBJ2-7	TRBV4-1	TGCGCCAGCAGCCAATTACCAGGGGGGGCCGACGAGCAGTACTTC	CASSQLPGGADEQYF
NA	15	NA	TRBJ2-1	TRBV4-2	TGTGCCAGCAGCCAGGAGGGAACTAGTCCGGAAGAGCAGTTCTTC	CASSQEGTSPEEQFF
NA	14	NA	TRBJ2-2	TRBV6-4	TGTGCCAGCAGTGAACAGGGCGGGACCGGGGAGCTGTTTTTT	CASSEQGGTGELFF
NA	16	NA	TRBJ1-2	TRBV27	TGTGCCAGCGCCCAACAGGTGACCCTAGCTAACTATGGCTACACCTTC	CASAQQVTLANYGYTF
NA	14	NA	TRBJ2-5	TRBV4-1	TGCGCCAGCAGCCAAGGACTAGGAGGCGAGACCCAGTACTTC	CASSQGLGGETQYF
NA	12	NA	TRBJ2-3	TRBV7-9	TGTGCCAGCAGCCCAAACACAGATACGCAGTATTTT	CASSPNTDTQYF
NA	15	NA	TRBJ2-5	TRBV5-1	TGCGCCAGCAGTTCAGACGGATCCTCAGGAGAGACCCAGTACTTC	CASSSDGSSGETQYF
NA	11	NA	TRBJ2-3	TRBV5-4	TGTGCCAGCATAGACGCGGATACGCAGTATTTT	CASIDADTQYF
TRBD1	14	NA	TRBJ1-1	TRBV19	TGTGCCAGTAGTACTACAGGGGATAATGTCATAGCTTTCTTT	CASSTTGDNVIAFF
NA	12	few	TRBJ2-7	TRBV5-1	TGCGCCAGCAGCGAAACGACCTACGAGCAGTACTTC	CASSETTYEQYF
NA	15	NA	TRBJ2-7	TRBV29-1	TGCAGCGTTCTCGGCGGGGTGGCCTCCCCCTACGAGCAGTACTTC	CSVLGGVASPYEQYF
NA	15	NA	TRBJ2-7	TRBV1	TGCACCAGCGGTAAACCGGGACTCCCACCCTACGAGCAGTACTTC	CTSGKPGLPPYEQYF
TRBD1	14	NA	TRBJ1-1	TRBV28	TGTGCCAGCAGTTTGGGACACCAGGGGGCTGAAGCTTTCTTT	CASSLGHQGAEAFF
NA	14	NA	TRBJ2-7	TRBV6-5	TGTGCCAGCAGACCTTCCCCACCGACCTACGAGCAGTACTTC	CASRPSPPTYEQYF
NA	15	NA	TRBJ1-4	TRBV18	TGTGCCAGCTCTCCCACAGGGATCGCTAATGAAAAACTGTTTTTT	CASSPTGIANEKLFF
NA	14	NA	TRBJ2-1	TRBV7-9	TGTGCCAGCAGCTTAGAGGGGACCTACAATGAGCAGTTCTTC	CASSLEGTYNEQFF
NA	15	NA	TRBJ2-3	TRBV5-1	TGCGCCAGCAGCTCTGACAGAATTAGCACAGATACGCAGTATTTT	CASSSDRISTDTQYF
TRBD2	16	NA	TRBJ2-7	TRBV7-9	TGTGCCAGCAGCTTACCCCAAGAGCGGGAGGGGTACGAGCAGTACTTC	CASSLPQEREGYEQYF
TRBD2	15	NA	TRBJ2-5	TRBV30	TGTGCCTGGAGTCCTGGACTAGCGGGCGGAGAGACCCAGTACTTC	CAWSPGLAGGETQYF
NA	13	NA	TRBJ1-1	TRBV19	TGTGCCAGTAGTATCTACAGGAACACTGAAGCTTTCTTT	CASSIYRNTEAFF
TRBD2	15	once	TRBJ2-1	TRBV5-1	TGCGCCAGCAGCCCGGAGACTAGCGGGGGAAGTGAGCAGTTCTTC	CASSPETSGGSEQFF
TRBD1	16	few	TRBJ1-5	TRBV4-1	TGCGCCAGCAGCCAAGAGGGACAGTTGAGAAATCAGCCCCAGCATTTT	CASSQEGQLRNQPQHF
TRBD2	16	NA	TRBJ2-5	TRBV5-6	TGTGCCAGCAGCTTGCCCCCAGCGGGGGGGCGAGAGACCCAGTACTTC	CASSLPPAGGRETQYF
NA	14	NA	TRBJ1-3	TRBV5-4	TGTGCCAGCAGCTTAGGGCAGAACGGAAACACCATATATTTT	CASSLGQNGNTIYF
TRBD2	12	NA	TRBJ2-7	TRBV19	TGTGCCAGCGGGAGCGGGGGCTACGAGCAGTACTTC	CASGSGGYEQYF
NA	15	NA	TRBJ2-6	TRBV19	TGTGCCAGTAACTGGGCCCTCTCTGGGGCCAACGTCCTGACTTTC	CASNWALSGANVLTF
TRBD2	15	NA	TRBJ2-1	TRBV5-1	TGCGCCAGCAGTTATCTAGCGGACCCTTACAATGAGCAGTTCTTC	CASSYLADPYNEQFF
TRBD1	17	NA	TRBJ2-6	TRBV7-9	TGTGCCAGCAGCTCGGGGACAGGTGGGACTGGGGCCAACGTCCTGACTTTC	CASSSGTGGTGANVLTF
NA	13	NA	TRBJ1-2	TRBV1	TGCACCAGCAGCCGAAGGAGGGAGGATGGCTACACCTTC	CTSSRRREDGYTF
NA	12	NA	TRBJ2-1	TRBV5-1	TGCGCCAGCAGCTCGTGGAACAATGAGCAGTTCTTC	CASSSWNNEQFF
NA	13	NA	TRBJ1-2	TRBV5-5	TGTGCCAGCAGCTTGGATAGGGCTTTGGGCTACACCTTC	CASSLDRALGYTF
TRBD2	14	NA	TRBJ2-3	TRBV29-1	TGCAGCGTCTTCACAGCGGGGTCATCAGATACGCAGTATTTT	CSVFTAGSSDTQYF
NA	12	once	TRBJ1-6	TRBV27	TGTGCCAGCAGTTTACGTGGTCTACCCCTCCACTTT	CASSLRGLPLHF
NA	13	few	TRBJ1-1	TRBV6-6	TGTGCCAGCAGTACGCTGTCGAACACTGAAGCTTTCTTT	CASSTLSNTEAFF
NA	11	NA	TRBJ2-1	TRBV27	TGTGCCAGCAGTCTTGGGACAGAGCAGTTCTTC	CASSLGTEQFF
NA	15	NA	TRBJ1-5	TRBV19	TGTGCCAGTAATAGCCCTTCGGGGAGCAATCAGCCCCAGCATTTT	CASNSPSGSNQPQHF
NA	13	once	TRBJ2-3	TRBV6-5	TGTGCCAGCAGTTGGGCATTTTCAGATACGCAGTATTTT	CASSWAFSDTQYF
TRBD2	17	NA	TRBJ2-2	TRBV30	TGTGCCTGGAGTGTAGGTAGCGGGAGTGTGGTCACCGGGGAGCTGTTTTTT	CAWSVGSGSVVTGELFF
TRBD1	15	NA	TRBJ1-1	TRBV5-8	TGTGCCAGCATTCGGTACGCAGGGGGCGTAACTGAAGCTTTCTTT	CASIRYAGGVTEAFF
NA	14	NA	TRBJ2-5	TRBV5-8	TGTGCCAGCAGCTCCGTACAGGGCTGGGAGACCCAGTACTTC	CASSSVQGWETQYF
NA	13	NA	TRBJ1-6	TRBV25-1	TGTGCCAGCACCCAGGCGAGGGATTCACCCCTCCACTTT	CASTQARDSPLHF
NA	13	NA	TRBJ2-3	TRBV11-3	TGTGCCAGCAGCCCGAGGGGCTCAGATACGCAGTATTTT	CASSPRGSDTQYF
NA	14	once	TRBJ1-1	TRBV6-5	TGTGCCAGCACCCGCGGGGCAGGGCGGGCTGAAGCTTTCTTT	CASTRGAGRAEAFF
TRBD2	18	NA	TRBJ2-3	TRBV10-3	TGTGCCATCAGCAATATAGTGAGACTAGCGGGAGAAACAGATACGCAGTATTTT	CAISNIVRLAGETDTQYF